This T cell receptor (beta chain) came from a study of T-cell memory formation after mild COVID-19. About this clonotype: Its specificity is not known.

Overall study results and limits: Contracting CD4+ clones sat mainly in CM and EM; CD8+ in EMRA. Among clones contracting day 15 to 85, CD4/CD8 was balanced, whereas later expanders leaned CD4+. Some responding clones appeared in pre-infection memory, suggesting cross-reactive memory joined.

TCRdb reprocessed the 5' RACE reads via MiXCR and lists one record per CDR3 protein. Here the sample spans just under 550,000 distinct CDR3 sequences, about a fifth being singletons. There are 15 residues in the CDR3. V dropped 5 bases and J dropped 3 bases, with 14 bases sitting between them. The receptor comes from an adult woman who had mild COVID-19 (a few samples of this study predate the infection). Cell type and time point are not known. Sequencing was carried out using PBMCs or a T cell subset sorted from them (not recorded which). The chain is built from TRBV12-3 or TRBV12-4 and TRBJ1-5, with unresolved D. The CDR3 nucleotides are TGTGCCAGCAGTCCCCCCTCTGTCTCCAATCAGCCCCAGCATTTT. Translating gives CASSPPSVSNQPQHF.